Reported below is one TCR beta chain. Which antigen it targets is not known. Base qualities are not at hand, and no much larger clone is one base apart. Library creation used 5' RACE. Instrument used: Illumina HiSeq 2000. Template switching added a universal primer binding site, and the final cDNA carried a unique molecular identifier that allowed TCR cDNA molecules to be counted accurately. Specific primers in the conserved constant-segment region were used to synthesize first-strand cDNA for the TCR alpha and beta chains. To control for contamination, each cDNA library was double barcoded with a SMART-Mk sample barcode plus Illumina barcodes. TruSeq adapter sequences, together with Illumina sample barcodes, were added in two successive PCR steps. Sequencing of the TCR alpha and beta cDNA libraries was done on the Illumina HiSeq platform using custom primers. In the authors' own workflow: Unique molecular identifiers were extracted from raw reads with MiGEC, and CDR3 positions were determined with MiXCR. For each individual, recombination models were inferred using an EM algorithm with the repgenHMM and IGoR tools. Shared clonotype analysis was performed with the tcR package in R, normalizing sharing by the product of cloneset sizes. Out-of-frame nonproductive sequences were analyzed to study raw recombination free of thymic and clonal selection effects. TCRdb reanalyzed the raw reads on its own, using fastp at Q25 for trimming and MiXCR for clone calling, and kept in-frame beta chains. Each entry merges the rows of one CDR3 protein and shows their most common DNA and genes. The V and J calls were not made by the authors but by TCRdb's processing. The table for this sample lists approximately 890,000 distinct CDR3 sequences; 9% to 15% of them were counted only once. The top ten hold around 1.6% of the sample.

Every donor was a healthy Caucasian. Three pairs of female monozygotic twins, all aged roughly 18 to 29 years, were included in the twin cohort. The RNA used for TCR libraries was isolated from peripheral blood mononuclear cells. These data originate in a study of identical twins (dated by TCRdb to 2016 to 2017). As for the study more broadly: The study deep-sequenced TCR alpha and beta repertoires from monozygotic twins, unrelated adults of various ages and cord blood to test whether fetal clonotypes persist. To rule out contamination, the twin experiments were replicated at different times with different library preparation protocols. General findings and caveats noted by the study authors: Excess twin sharing in beta out-of-frame sequences was weaker because fewer shared sequences lowered the signal-to-noise ratio. Invariant T cells such as MAIT and iNKT could partly confound zero-insertion analyses, although diverse VJ usage argued against such confounding for most clonotypes. Fewer insertions were carried by abundant cord blood beta clonotypes; a weaker similar trend was observed in young adult naive repertoires, while no such trend was observed in memory repertoires. Out-of-frame TCR alpha sequences shared between twins showed an excess of low generation-probability sequences compared with coincidental sharing between unrelated individuals. Conclusions relied on cross-sectional statistical analysis, since the same donors could not be followed over many years. In monozygotic twins, recombination models systematically underestimated out-of-frame TCR alpha sharing, but the models matched the sharing seen between unrelated individuals.

Relative to germline, V is missing 2 bases and J is missing 4 bases, with 6 bases of the junction outside any gene match. Inclusive of the bounding cysteine and phenylalanine, the CDR3 is 16 residues long. The entry retains the CDR3 DNA only, 48 bases that are in frame from base 1. For CDR1 and CDR2, the germline V gene lists SGHDN and FVKESK. These data also formed part of another study, on yellow fever vaccine responses in identical twins. That second report states: According to the authors, the vaccine-induced T cell response in identical twins seemed to be partly convergent and partly specific to each individual. In the study, vaccine-responding T cell clones were precisely tracked in identical twins.

The chain employs TRBV14 and TRBJ2-1, with 9 bases in between that match TRBD1. The material sequenced was PBMCs. The clonotype was recovered from a woman younger than 35 in good health. The DNA sequence reads TGTGCCAGCAGCCAAAGGACAGGGGTTTATTACAATGAGCAGTTCTTC. It specifies CASSQRTGVYYNEQFF. The entire variable domain, with the stretches around the CDR3 drawn from the reference TRBV14 and TRBJ2-1 proteins, is EAGVTQFPSHSVIEKGQTVTLRCDPISGHDNLYWYRRVMGKEIKFLLHFVKESKQDESGMPNNRFLAERTGGTYSTLKVQPAELEDSGVYFCASSQRTGVYYNEQFFGPGTRLTVL.